This TCR beta chain was recovered during a study of blood T cell repertoires in COVID-19. Study details: Spain, Italy and the United States supplied samples that represented acute and convalescent COVID-19. The analysed material was cDNA or gDNA that came from T cells, B-cell-depleted T cells, or PBMCs.

Among Cohort 3 donors, those recovered had two negative PCRs, clearance, or symptom resolution. Authors' processing steps: Estimation of nucleated cell counts was performed using reference gene primer amplification. TCRdb's copy holds only in-frame clones and misses some; the assay was immunoSEQ multiplex PCR. From that table come the V and J calls and clone size; the DNA was used to work out D and trimming. The repertoire holds 290,000 or so clones, with approximately 86% as singletons. V lost 5 bases and J lost 0; bases outside the gene matches: 8. Germline V gives CDR1 MDHEN, CDR2 SYDVKM. CDR3 size: 16 residues.

The material sequenced was PBMCs or T cells enriched from blood (not recorded which). This sequence originates from a woman between 18 and 30 years old who had recovered from COVID-19. The V and J genes are TRBV28 and TRBJ2-3, with 7 positions matching TRBD1. CDR3 sequence (DNA): TGTGCCAGCAGTACCCGGACAGGTCAAAGCACAGATACGCAGTATTTT. Amino acids: CASSTRTGQSTDTQYF.